This T cell receptor (beta chain) originates from a study of T cells expressing NK-cell markers. About the research overall: Obtained from sorted CD3+CD56+NKG2C+, CD3+CD56+NKG2C- and CD3+CD56-NKG2C+ T cells were the TCR beta repertoires. Study-level results: Specificity for HCMV among expanded NKG2C+ T cell clones was not established. Of the CD8+ T cells in roughly 6 donors, about 1.0-7.5% belonged to dominant NKG2C+ clonotypes. The CD3+CD56-NKG2C+ fraction of a handful of donors was also led by these clonotypes.

Points on this clonotype: Its antigen is not identified.

TCRdb reanalyzed the 5' RACE reads and collapses them to one entry per CDR3 protein, without DNA. The sample holds about 400,000 distinct CDR3 sequences. This CDR3 comprises 13 residues. Germline V gene lookup returns CDR1 GTSNPN and CDR2 SVGIG (reference sequence). The sequence came from a woman aged 45-65 years in good health. This chain links TRBV30 with TRBJ2-6. The material sequenced was blood T cells: a sorted CD56 or NKG2C T cell subset, CD4+ or CD8+ T cells, or bulk PBMC T cells (not recorded which). CDR3 amino acids: CAWRGTGANVLTF. Full variable domain (rest looked up from reference TRBV30 and TRBJ2-6): SQTIHQWPATLVQPVGSPLSLECTVEGTSNPNLYWYRQAAGRGLQLLFYSVGIGQISSEVPQNLSASRPQDRQFILSSKKLLLSDSGFYLCAWRGTGANVLTFGAGSRLTVL.